This T cell receptor (beta chain) was sequenced in a study of T cell responses to AZD1222 COVID-19 vaccine. Repertoires were generated with immunoSEQ multiplex PCR, while TCRdb's copy carries only in-frame clones and drops some. The sample lists 130,000 or so clones, roughly 94% occurring once. The clonotype was recovered from an adult in good health. The material was peripheral blood, obtained on day 0 of AZD1222 vaccination.

The CDR3 protein is CASRATTDSYYEQYF. For the CDR3, the DNA is TGCGCCAGCAGGGCCACTACGGACAGTTACTACGAGCAGTACTTC. This sequence joins TRBV10-2 and TRBJ2-7; TRBD1 might be the D (6 bases). CDR3 length equals 15 residues. The germline V gene has CDR1 WSHSY and CDR2 SAAADI. With 6 bases removed from V and 3 bases from J, the gap between germline ends came to 18 bases.